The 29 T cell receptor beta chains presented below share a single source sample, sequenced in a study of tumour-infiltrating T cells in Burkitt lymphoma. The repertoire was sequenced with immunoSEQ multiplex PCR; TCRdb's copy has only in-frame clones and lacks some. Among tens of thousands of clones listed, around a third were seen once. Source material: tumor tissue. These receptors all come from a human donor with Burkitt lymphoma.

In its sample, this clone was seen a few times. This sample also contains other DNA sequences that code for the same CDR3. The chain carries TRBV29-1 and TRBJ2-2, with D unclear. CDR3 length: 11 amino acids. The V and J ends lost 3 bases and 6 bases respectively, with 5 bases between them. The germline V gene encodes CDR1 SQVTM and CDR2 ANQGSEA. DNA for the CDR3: TGCAGCGTTGAGCGCTCCGGGGAGCTGTTTTTT. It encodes CSVERSGELFF.

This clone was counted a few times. The CDR3 DNA follows: TGTGCCAGCAGCTCCTCAGCTTTAAGCTCCTACGAGCAGTACTTC. Its translation: CASSSSALSSYEQYF. The chain uses TRBV7-8 and TRBJ2-7, with no clear D. Germline CDR1 is SGHVS and CDR2 is FQNEAQ. There are 15 residues in the CDR3. V lost 4 bases, J lost 0 bases, and 13 bases lay in between.

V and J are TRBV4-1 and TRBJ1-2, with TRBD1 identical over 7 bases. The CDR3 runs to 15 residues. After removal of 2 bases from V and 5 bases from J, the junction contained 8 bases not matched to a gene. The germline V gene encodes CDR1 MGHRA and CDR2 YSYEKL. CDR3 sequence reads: CASSQQGTVGYGYTF. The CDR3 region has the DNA TGCGCCAGCAGCCAACAAGGGACAGTTGGGTATGGCTACACCTTC.

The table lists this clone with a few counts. The CDR3 loop reads CASSSFTGTGVNTGELFF. DNA for the CDR3: TGTGCCAGTAGTAGCTTTACCGGGACAGGGGTTAACACCGGGGAGCTGTTTTTT. The J gene is TRBJ2-2, the V gene TRBV19; 10 bases match TRBD1. With V trimmed by 4 bases and J by 2 bases, 10 bases remained unmatched. The CDR3 spans 18 residues. Germline loops: CDR1 LNHDA, CDR2 SQIVND (reference sequence).

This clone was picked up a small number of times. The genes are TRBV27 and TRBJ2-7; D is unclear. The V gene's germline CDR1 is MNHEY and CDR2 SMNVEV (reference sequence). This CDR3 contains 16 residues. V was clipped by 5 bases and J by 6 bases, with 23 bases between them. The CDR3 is CASSLGPFLEKGEQYF. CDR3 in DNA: TGTGCCAGCAGTCTCGGTCCTTTCCTCGAAAAAGGCGAGCAGTACTTC.

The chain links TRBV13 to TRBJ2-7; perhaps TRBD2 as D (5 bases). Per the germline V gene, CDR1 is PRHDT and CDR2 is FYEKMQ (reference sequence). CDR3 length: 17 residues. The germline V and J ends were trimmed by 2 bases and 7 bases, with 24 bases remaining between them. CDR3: CASSLHHAGLSPGEQYF. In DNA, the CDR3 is TGTGCCAGCAGCTTACACCACGCCGGACTTTCTCCGGGGGAGCAGTACTTC.

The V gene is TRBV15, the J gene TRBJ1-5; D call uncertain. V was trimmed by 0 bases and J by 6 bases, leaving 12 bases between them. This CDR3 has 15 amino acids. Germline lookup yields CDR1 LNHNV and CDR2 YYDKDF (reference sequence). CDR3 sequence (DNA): TGTGCCACCAGCAGAGATTCATTCCTAGGTCAGCCCCAGCATTTT. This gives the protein CATSRDSFLGQPQHF.

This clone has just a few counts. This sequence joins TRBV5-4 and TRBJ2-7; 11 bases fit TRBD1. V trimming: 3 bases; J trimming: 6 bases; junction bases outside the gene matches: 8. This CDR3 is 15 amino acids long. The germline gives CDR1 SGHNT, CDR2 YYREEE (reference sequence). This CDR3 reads CASSWDRTGGGEQYF. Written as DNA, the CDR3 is TGTGCCAGCAGCTGGGACAGGACAGGGGGCGGCGAGCAGTACTTC.

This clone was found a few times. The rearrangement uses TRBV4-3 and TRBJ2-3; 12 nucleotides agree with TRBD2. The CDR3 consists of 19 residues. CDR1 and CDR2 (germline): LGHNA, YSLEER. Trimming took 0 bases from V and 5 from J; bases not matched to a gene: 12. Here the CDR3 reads CASSQDPILAGGPGDTQYF. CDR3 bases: TGCGCCAGCAGCCAAGACCCGATCCTAGCGGGGGGGCCTGGAGATACGCAGTATTTT.

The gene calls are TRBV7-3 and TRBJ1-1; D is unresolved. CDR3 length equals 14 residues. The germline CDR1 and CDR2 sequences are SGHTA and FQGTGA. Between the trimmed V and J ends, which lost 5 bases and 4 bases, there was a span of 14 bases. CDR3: CASSPTRDSTEAFF. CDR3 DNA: TGTGCCAGCAGCCCTACCCGGGATAGCACTGAAGCTTTCTTT.

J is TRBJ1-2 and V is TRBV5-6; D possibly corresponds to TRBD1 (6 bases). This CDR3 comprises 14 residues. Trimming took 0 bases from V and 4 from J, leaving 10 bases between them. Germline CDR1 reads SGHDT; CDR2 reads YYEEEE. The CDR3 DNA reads TGTGCCAGCAGCTTGGGGGGGCTCGGCTATGGCTACACCTTC. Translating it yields CASSLGGLGYGYTF. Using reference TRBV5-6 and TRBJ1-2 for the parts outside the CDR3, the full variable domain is DAGVTQSPTHLIKTRGQQVTLRCSPKSGHDTVSWYQQALGQGPQFIFQYYEEEERQRGNFPDRFSGHQFPNYSSELNVNALLLGDSALYLCASSLGGLGYGYTFGSGTRLTVV.

The CDR3 nucleotides read TGTGCCAGCAGCCAAAGCGGCCAAGAGACCCAGTACTTC. The encoded protein is CASSQSGQETQYF. This rearrangement joins TRBV4-2 to TRBJ2-5, with D perhaps TRBD2 (5 bases). Germline assignment: CDR1 LGHNA and CDR2 YNFKEQ. V lost 2 bases, J lost 1 base, and 5 bases lay in between. The CDR3 sequence is 13 residues long.

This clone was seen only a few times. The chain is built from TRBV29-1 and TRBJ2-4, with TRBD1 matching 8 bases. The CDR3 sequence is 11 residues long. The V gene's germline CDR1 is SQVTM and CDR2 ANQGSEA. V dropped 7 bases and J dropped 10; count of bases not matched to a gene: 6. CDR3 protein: CSATGGLIQYF. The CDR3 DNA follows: TGCAGCGCCACAGGGGGATTGATTCAGTACTTC. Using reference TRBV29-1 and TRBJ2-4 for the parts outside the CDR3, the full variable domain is SAVISQKPSRDICQRGTSLTIQCQVDSQVTMMFWYRQQPGQSLTLIATANQGSEATYESGFVIDKFPISRPNLTFSTLTVSNMSPEDSSIYLCSATGGLIQYFGAGTRLSVL.

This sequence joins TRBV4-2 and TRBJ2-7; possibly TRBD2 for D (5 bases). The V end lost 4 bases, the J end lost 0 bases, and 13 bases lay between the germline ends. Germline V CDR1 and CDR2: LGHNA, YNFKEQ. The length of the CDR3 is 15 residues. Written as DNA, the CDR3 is TGTGCCAGCAGCCCAACCCCCGGGATCTCCTACGAGCAGTACTTC. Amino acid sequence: CASSPTPGISYEQYF.

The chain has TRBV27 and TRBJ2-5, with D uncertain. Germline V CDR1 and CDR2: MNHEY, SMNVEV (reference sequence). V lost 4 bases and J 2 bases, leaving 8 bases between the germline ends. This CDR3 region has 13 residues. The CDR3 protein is CASSSLGQETQYF. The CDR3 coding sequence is TGTGCCAGCAGTTCCCTGGGGCAAGAGACCCAGTACTTC.

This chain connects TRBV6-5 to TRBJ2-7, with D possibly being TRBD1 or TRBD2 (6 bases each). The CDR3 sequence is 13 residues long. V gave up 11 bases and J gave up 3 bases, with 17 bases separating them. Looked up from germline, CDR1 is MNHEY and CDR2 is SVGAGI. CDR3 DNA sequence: TGTGCCTCCAGGAGGGGGGCCAGCTACGAGCAGTACTTC. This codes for CASRRGASYEQYF.

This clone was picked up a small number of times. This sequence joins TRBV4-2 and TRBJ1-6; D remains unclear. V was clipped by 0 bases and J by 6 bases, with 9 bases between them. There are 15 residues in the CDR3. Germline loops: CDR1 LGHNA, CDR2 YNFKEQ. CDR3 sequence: CASSQDRGSNSPLHF. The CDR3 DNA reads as TGTGCCAGCAGCCAAGATCGCGGGTCTAATTCACCCCTCCACTTT.

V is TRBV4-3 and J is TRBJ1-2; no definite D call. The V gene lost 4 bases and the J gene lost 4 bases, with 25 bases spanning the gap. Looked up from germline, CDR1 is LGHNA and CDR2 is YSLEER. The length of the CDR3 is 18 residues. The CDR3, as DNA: TGCGCCAGCAGCCCCCGCGTGGGAGCCAGCCTCTCTCTCTATGGCTACACCTTC. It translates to CASSPRVGASLSLYGYTF.

CDR3 DNA sequence: TGTGCCAGCAGCGAGTCGCGGACCTCTGGAAACACCATATATTTT. Its protein product is CASSESRTSGNTIYF. The chain combines TRBV9 with TRBJ1-3; no clear D. CDR1 SGDLS and CDR2 YYNGEE come from the germline V gene. The CDR3 has 15 residues. V dropped 3 bases and J dropped 0 bases, with 10 bases sitting between them.

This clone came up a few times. The CDR3 coding sequence is TGTGCCTGGAGTGACGACAGGGTGCATAATTCACCCCTCCACTTT. Amino acids: CAWSDDRVHNSPLHF. V usage is TRBV30 and J usage is TRBJ1-6, with TRBD1 identical over 7 bases. Germline-derived CDR1 and CDR2 are GTSNPN and SVGIG (reference sequence). The V segment lost 1 base and the J segment 5 bases; nucleotides outside the gene matches: 5. The CDR3 has 15 residues.

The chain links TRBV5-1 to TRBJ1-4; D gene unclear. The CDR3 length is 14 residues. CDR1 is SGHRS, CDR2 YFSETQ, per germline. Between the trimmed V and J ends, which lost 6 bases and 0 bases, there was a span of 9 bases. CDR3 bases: TGCGCCAGCAAGAGAATTGCAACTAATGAAAAACTGTTTTTT. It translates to CASKRIATNEKLFF.

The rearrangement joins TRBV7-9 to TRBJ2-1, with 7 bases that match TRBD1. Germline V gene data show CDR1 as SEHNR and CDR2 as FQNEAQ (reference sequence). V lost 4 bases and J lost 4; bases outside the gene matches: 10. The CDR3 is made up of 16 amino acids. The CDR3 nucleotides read TGTGCCAGCAGCTCGCCCACAGGGGCCGGATACAATGAGCAGTTCTTC. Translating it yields CASSSPTGAGYNEQFF. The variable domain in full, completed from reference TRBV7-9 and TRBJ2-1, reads DTGVSQNPRHKITKRGQNVTFRCDPISEHNRLYWYRQTLGQGPEFLTYFQNEAQLEKSRLLSDRFSAERPKGSFSTLEIQRTEQGDSAMYLCASSSPTGAGYNEQFFGPGTRLTVL.

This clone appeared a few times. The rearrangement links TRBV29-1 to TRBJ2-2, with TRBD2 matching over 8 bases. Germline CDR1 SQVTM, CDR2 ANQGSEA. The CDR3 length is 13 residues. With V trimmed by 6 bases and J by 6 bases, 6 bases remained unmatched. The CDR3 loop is CSVGTRGAGELFF. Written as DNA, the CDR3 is TGCAGCGTCGGGACTAGGGGGGCCGGGGAGCTGTTTTTT.

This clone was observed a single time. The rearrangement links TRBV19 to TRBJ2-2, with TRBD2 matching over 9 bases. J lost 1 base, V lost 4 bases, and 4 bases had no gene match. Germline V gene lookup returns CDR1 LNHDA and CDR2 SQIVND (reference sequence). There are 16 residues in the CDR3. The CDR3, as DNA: TGTGCCAGTAGTAGGGGACTAGCACGGAACACCGGGGAGCTGTTTTTT. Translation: CASSRGLARNTGELFF.

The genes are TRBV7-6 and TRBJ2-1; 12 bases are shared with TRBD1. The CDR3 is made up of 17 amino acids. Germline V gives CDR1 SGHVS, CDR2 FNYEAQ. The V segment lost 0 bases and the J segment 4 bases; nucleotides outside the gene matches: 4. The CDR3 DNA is TGTGCCAGCAGCTTAGCGGTGGGACAGGGGGCGTACAATGAGCAGTTCTTC. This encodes CASSLAVGQGAYNEQFF.

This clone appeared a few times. The CDR3 region has the DNA TGCAGTGCTTTGAGGCGGCCGGAGCTGTTTTTT. This translates into CSALRRPELFF. The chain recombines TRBV20-1 with TRBJ2-2; D gene unclear. The ends were cut back, 5 bases at V and 10 bases at J, with 11 bases in the middle. Germline V gene lookup returns CDR1 DFQATT and CDR2 SNEGSKA (reference sequence). This CDR3 contains 11 residues.

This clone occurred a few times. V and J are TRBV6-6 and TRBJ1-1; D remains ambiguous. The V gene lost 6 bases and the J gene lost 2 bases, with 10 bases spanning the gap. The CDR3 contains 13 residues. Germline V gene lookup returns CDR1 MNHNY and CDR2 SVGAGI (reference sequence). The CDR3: CASRQSTNTEAFF. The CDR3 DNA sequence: TGTGCCAGCAGGCAGTCCACTAACACTGAAGCTTTCTTT.

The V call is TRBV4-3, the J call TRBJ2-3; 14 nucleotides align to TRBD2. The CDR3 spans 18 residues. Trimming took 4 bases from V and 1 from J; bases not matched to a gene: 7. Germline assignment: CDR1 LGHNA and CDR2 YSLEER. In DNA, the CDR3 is TGCGCCAGCAGCCTAGGGACTAGCGGGGGTGATGGCACAGATACGCAGTATTTT. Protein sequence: CASSLGTSGGDGTDTQYF.

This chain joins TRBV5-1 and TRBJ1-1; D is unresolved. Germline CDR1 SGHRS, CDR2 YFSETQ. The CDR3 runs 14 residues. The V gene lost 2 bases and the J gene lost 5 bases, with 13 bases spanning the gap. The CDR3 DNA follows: TGCGCCAGCAGCTTTAACCCCTTGGGGACTGAAGCTTTCTTT. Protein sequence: CASSFNPLGTEAFF.